This TCR beta chain originates from a study of control samples from healthy donors and cancer patients. Sequencing used immunoSEQ multiplex PCR; TCRdb keeps in-frame clones, though not all of them. This table has 150,000 to 200,000 clones, more than 90% appearing once. The V gene lost 4 bases and the J gene lost 5 bases, with 11 bases spanning the gap. The CDR3 consists of 13 residues. In germline, CDR1 is KGHDR, CDR2 SFDVKD. The rearrangement joins TRBV24-1 to TRBJ2-7; D is uncertain. The TCR originated in a man in his thirties or forties in good health. Sample: blood. CDR3 loop: CATSDPTRNEQYF. Written as DNA, the CDR3 is TGTGCCACCAGTGACCCGACCAGGAACGAGCAGTACTTC.